This TCR beta chain was sequenced for a study of T cell clones after liver transplantation. Study at large: A pre-transplant mixed lymphocyte reaction with TCRbeta sequencing defined graft-donor-reactive clones followed in post-transplant blood. Standard immunosuppression, with no induction, continued until 12-24 months after transplant. Apart from a few HCV-positive recipients, transplants were for non-autoimmune, non-viral reasons.

Using immunoSEQ multiplex PCR, the repertoire was profiled, and TCRdb retains in-frame clones only, with some absent. The sample includes 40,000 to 55,000 clones, just over 85% of them seen just once. Details on this clone: The antigen is unknown.

Study observations and caveats: These preliminary findings come from unstandardized post-transplant sampling times.

After removal of 5 bases from V and 2 bases from J, the junction contained 10 bases not matched to a gene. The CDR3 consists of 17 residues. The germline gives CDR1 SGHTA, CDR2 FQGTGA. Sequenced material: CD4+ T cells from blood, taken 24 months after liver transplant. The TCR sequence derives from a human patient who received a liver transplant. Some T cells may possibly be graft donor cells. This chain links TRBV7-3 with TRBJ2-1; TRBD1 aligns across 9 bases. This CDR3 reads CASSPRTGARPYNEQFF. DNA for the CDR3: TGTGCCAGCAGCCCACGGACAGGGGCGAGACCCTACAATGAGCAGTTCTTC.